The 10 T cell receptor beta chains below were found in one sample sequenced in a study of blood T cell repertoires in COVID-19 (dated by TCRdb to the early 2020s). Libraries were made using the immunoSEQ multiplex PCR assay. The clones in this table, taken by TCRdb from immuneACCESS, are in-frame only. Not every clone is retained; where verified, under half of the shortfall comes from an unresolved V gene, and the cause of the rest is unknown. The sample table holds some 180,000 clones, of which approximately 86% were seen once. 2.5% to 3% of the sample is taken by the ten largest. Sequencing was carried out using peripheral blood. These receptors originate from a woman older than 75 with COVID-19, enrolled during active disease.

This rearrangement joins TRBV4-3 to TRBJ2-5; 9 bases align to TRBD1. Germline CDR1 LGHNA, CDR2 YSLEER. The CDR3 spans 17 residues. Trimming took 0 bases from V and 5 from J; bases not matched to a gene: 10. This CDR3 reads CASSQEWGTGGAETQYF. The DNA of the CDR3 is TGCGCCAGCAGCCAAGAGTGGGGAACAGGGGGCGCGGAGACCCAGTACTTC.

This chain links TRBV11-1 with TRBJ2-3; D call uncertain. This CDR3 is built from 16 residues. Germline CDR1 SGHAT, CDR2 FQDESV (reference sequence). The ends were cut back, 5 bases at V and 0 bases at J, with 15 bases in the middle. CDR3 loop: CASSPRVVLSTDTQYF. CDR3 sequence (DNA): TGTGCCAGCAGCCCCCGGGTCGTCCTGAGCACAGATACGCAGTATTTT.

J is TRBJ1-5 and V is TRBV3-1 (or the pseudogene TRBV3-2); no firm D call. V was cut by 5 bases and J by 4 bases, with 9 bases left in between. The germline V gene has CDR1 LGHDT and CDR2 YNNKEL (reference sequence). The CDR3 covers 13 residues. CDR3 region: CASSFSTNQPQHF. The CDR3 DNA follows: TGTGCCAGCAGCTTTTCGACAAATCAGCCCCAGCATTTT.

V gene TRBV6-5 combines with J gene TRBJ1-6, with TRBD1 matching over 8 bases. CDR3 length: 15 amino acids. Per germline, CDR1 MNHEY and CDR2 SVGAGI. Trimming removed 6 bases from V and 4 bases from J; junction bases left unmatched: 5. The CDR3 bases are TGTGCCAGCAGAAGCCGGACAGGGTATAATTCACCCCTCCACTTT. Its translation: CASRSRTGYNSPLHF.

In this sample, this clone turned up once. The rearrangement uses TRBV21-1 and TRBJ2-7; the D call TRBD1 from the table was never checked on the DNA. TRBV21-1 is reported as a pseudogene. This CDR3 region has 16 residues. The CDR3 nucleotides are TGTGCCAGCAGCAAAGTGGAACAGGCAGGCTCCTACGAGCAGTACTTC. It encodes CASSKVEQAGSYEQYF.

The chain couples TRBV2 to TRBJ1-2; no firm D call. The CDR3 runs 13 residues. With 0 bases removed from V and 8 bases from J, the gap between germline ends came to 10 bases. Germline-derived CDR1 and CDR2 are SNHLY and FYNNEI. CDR3 nucleotides: TGTGCCAGCAGTGAAGCGCGGAAGGAGGGCTACACCTTC. As protein: CASSEARKEGYTF.

The chain uses TRBV19 and TRBJ2-3; tentatively, D is TRBD1 (9 bases). Germline V gene lookup returns CDR1 LNHDA and CDR2 SQIVND (reference sequence). Trimming removed 5 bases from V and 9 bases from J, with 36 bases in between. The CDR3 is 20 residues long. The CDR3 DNA reads as TGTGCCAGTAGTCCGAATGGACAGGGGATGACGAGCGGGAGATCGTGGACGCAGTATTTT. It encodes CASSPNGQGMTSGRSWTQYF.

The gene calls are TRBV9 and TRBJ2-3; 12 bases map to TRBD2. The CDR3 consists of 17 residues. Germline V gene data show CDR1 as SGDLS and CDR2 as YYNGEE. Losses at the gene ends were 4 bases for V and 5 bases for J; bases not matched to a gene: 11. The CDR3 region has the DNA TGTGCCAGCAGCCCGAGCCCACTAGCGGGAGGATTAGATACGCAGTATTTT. Translated: CASSPSPLAGGLDTQYF.

The chain carries TRBV5-1 and TRBJ2-3, with D possibly TRBD1 on 6 matching bases. The ends were cut back, 4 bases at V and 1 base at J, with 16 bases in the middle. Germline V gives CDR1 SGHRS, CDR2 YFSETQ. The CDR3 totals 16 residues. The CDR3 spells CASSPGGGRGTDTQYF. DNA of the CDR3: TGCGCCAGCAGCCCTGGTGGGGGCAGGGGCACAGATACGCAGTATTTT.

There are a few counts of this clone. As DNA, the CDR3 is TGTGCCAGCAGCTTAGCCCCGTCCAATCAGCCCCAGCATTTT. Protein: CASSLAPSNQPQHF. This chain uses TRBV7-9 with TRBJ1-5; no firm D call. The germline V gene has CDR1 SEHNR and CDR2 FQNEAQ (reference sequence). The length of the CDR3 is 14 residues. Trimming shortened V by 0 bases and J by 3 bases, and 6 bases separated the two germline ends.